Listed below are T cell receptor beta chains from one sample, sequenced in a study of Ad26.COV2.S vaccination and SARS-CoV-2 variants. Some clones are missing from TCRdb's copy, which holds only in-frame ones; the method was immunoSEQ multiplex PCR. The table has 450,000 to 550,000 clones, approximately 89% seen once. The sequencing here drew on peripheral blood, taken in a trial of Ad26.COV2.S vaccine versus placebo. The receptors were sampled from a person between 18 and 65 years old who received the Ad26.COV2.S COVID-19 vaccine or a placebo. The CDR3 runs from the conserved cysteine through the conserved F or W. D genes are given only for firm matches. For some rows the clone size is stated as once, few or many, or as a class when expanded; others skip it.

CDR3aa	CDR3nt	abundance	d_gene	v_gene	j_gene
CASSPTVMNTEAFF	TGTGCCAGCAGCCCGACAGTTATGAACACTGAAGCTTTCTTT	once	.	TRBV7-2	TRBJ1-1
CASRALPGNTIYF	TGTGCCAGCAGAGCCCTGCCTGGAAACACCATATATTTT	.	.	TRBV28	TRBJ1-3
CASSEMYSPWGSPLHF	TGTGCCAGCAGCGAAATGTACAGCCCATGGGGTTCACCCCTCCACTTT	.	.	TRBV21-1	TRBJ1-6
CASSLGSYNEQFF	TGTGCCAGCAGCTTAGGGTCGTACAATGAGCAGTTCTTC	.	.	TRBV11-2	TRBJ2-1
CASGPGTPTNYGYTF	TGTGCCAGCGGCCCTGGGACACCGACTAACTATGGCTACACCTTC	.	.	TRBV6-6	TRBJ1-2
CASSVGPNQPQHF	TGCGCCAGCAGTGTGGGGCCCAATCAGCCCCAGCATTTT	.	.	TRBV5-1	TRBJ1-5
CASSYFRGSEAFF	TGTGCCAGCAGTTACTTCCGGGGTTCTGAAGCTTTCTTT	.	.	TRBV6-5	TRBJ1-1
CASSPLRPRLNTEAFF	TGTGCCAGTAGTCCCCTCAGGCCCCGACTGAACACTGAAGCTTTCTTT	.	.	TRBV19	TRBJ1-1
CASSPRTAPDNSPLHF	TGTGCCAGCAGCCCCCGGACTGCACCGGATAATTCACCCCTCCACTTT	.	.	TRBV7-9	TRBJ1-6
CASSWGQGYAGYTF	TGTGCCAGTAGTTGGGGGCAGGGCTACGCTGGCTACACCTTC	.	.	TRBV19	TRBJ1-2
CAISDPLGTAGNYGYTF	TGTGCCATCAGTGACCCCCTCGGGACCGCAGGCAACTATGGCTACACCTTC	.	.	TRBV10-3	TRBJ1-2
CASSGQGGQPQHF	TGTGCCAGCAGTGGACAGGGGGGTCAGCCCCAGCATTTT	.	TRBD1	TRBV2	TRBJ1-5
CASSQPQGSYNSPLHF	TGCGCCAGCAGCCAACCACAGGGGAGTTATAATTCACCCCTCCACTTT	.	TRBD1	TRBV4-1	TRBJ1-6
CASSPQGLMNTEAFF	TGTGCCAGCAGCCCACAGGGACTCATGAACACTGAAGCTTTCTTT	once	.	TRBV3-1/TRBV3-2	TRBJ1-1
CASSLDPQAYYGYTF	TGTGCCAGCAGCTTAGACCCTCAAGCCTACTATGGCTACACCTTC	.	.	TRBV11-2	TRBJ1-2
CARGRGEGETQYF	TGTGCCAGGGGACGGGGGGAAGGAGAGACCCAGTACTTC	once	TRBD2	TRBV6-5	TRBJ2-5
CSASTGSGPLDQPQHF	TGCAGTGCTAGTACGGGGAGCGGGCCCCTCGATCAGCCCCAGCATTTT	once	.	TRBV20-1	TRBJ1-5
CASSLSGWDTQYF	TGTGCCAGCAGTTTATCGGGGTGGGATACGCAGTATTTT	once	.	TRBV27	TRBJ2-3
CATSDFPDRLNLPDTQYF	TGTGCCACCAGTGATTTCCCGGACAGACTCAACCTTCCGGATACGCAGTATTTT	.	.	TRBV24-1	TRBJ2-3
CASSVGSRGQTEAFF	TGTGCCAGCAGCGTAGGAAGCAGGGGGCAAACTGAAGCTTTCTTT	.	TRBD1	TRBV9	TRBJ1-1
CASGRDRGAYEQYF	TGTGCCAGCGGAAGGGACAGGGGGGCCTACGAGCAGTACTTC	.	TRBD1	TRBV27	TRBJ2-7
CASSLLGRAQFF	TGTGCCAGCAGCTTACTCGGCAGGGCGCAGTTCTTC	.	.	TRBV7-3	TRBJ2-1
CASSPSGSNTEAFF	TGTGCCAGCAGCCCCTCCGGGTCGAACACTGAAGCTTTCTTT	.	.	TRBV3-1/TRBV3-2	TRBJ1-1
CASSIAGEGTQYF	TGTGCCAGTAGTATTGCGGGGGAGGGGACCCAGTACTTC	.	TRBD2	TRBV19	TRBJ2-5
CSVGDRVQETQYF	TGCAGCGTCGGGGACAGGGTCCAAGAGACCCAGTACTTC	.	TRBD1	TRBV29-1	TRBJ2-5
CASSPPGPPGGTEAFF	TGTGCCAGCAGCCCCCCTGGACCTCCCGGAGGCACTGAAGCTTTCTTT	.	.	TRBV7-2	TRBJ1-1
CASSLVRSSNTGELFF	TGTGCCAGCAGCTTAGTGCGCTCCTCGAACACCGGGGAGCTGTTTTTT	.	.	TRBV7-2	TRBJ2-2
CASRLSLGGNQPQHF	TGTGCCAGCAGACTTTCCCTGGGGGGCAATCAGCCCCAGCATTTT	.	.	TRBV28	TRBJ1-5
CASSPSLGQENTEAFF	TGTGCCAGCAGCCCTTCCCTAGGACAGGAGAACACTGAAGCTTTCTTT	.	TRBD1	TRBV28	TRBJ1-1
CATSDLQGDQPQHF	TGTGCCACCAGTGACCTACAGGGGGATCAGCCCCAGCATTTT	.	TRBD1	TRBV24-1	TRBJ1-5
CASSLGGGQETQYF	TGCGCCAGCAGCTTGGGCGGGGGCCAAGAGACCCAGTACTTC	.	TRBD2	TRBV5-1	TRBJ2-5
CASSKSGGNTGELFF	TGTGCCAGCAGCAAAAGCGGGGGGAACACCGGGGAGCTGTTTTTT	.	TRBD2	TRBV4-2	TRBJ2-2
CASSIFSETGRGRTQYF	TGTGCCAGTAGTATTTTTTCGGAGACAGGCCGAGGGAGGACCCAGTACTTC	.	.	TRBV19	TRBJ2-5
CASSPGINYYEQYF	TGTGCCAGCAGTCCAGGAATCAATTACTACGAGCAGTACTTC	.	.	TRBV6-5	TRBJ2-7
CASTLDTVQETQYF	TGTGCCAGCACCTTGGACACAGTCCAAGAGACCCAGTACTTC	.	.	TRBV5-6	TRBJ2-5
CASSLYPGRAFF	TGTGCCAGCAGTTTATATCCGGGGAGAGCTTTCTTT	.	.	TRBV28	TRBJ1-1
CAISERPAGDTDTQYF	TGTGCCATCAGTGAGCGCCCAGCAGGAGATACAGATACGCAGTATTTT	.	.	TRBV10-3	TRBJ2-3
CASSPRFGGAEGGYTF	TGTGCCAGCAGTCCCCGGTTCGGGGGCGCCGAGGGCGGCTACACCTTC	.	.	TRBV2	TRBJ1-2
CASSIGRGYLHYGYTF	TGTGCCAGTAGTATCGGCAGGGGGTATCTTCACTATGGCTACACCTTC	.	TRBD1	TRBV19	TRBJ1-2
CASSESGQGTNYGYTF	TGTGCCAGCAGTGAATCTGGACAGGGAACTAACTATGGCTACACCTTC	.	TRBD1	TRBV6-1	TRBJ1-2
CASSTPDGRPQHF	TGTGCCAGTAGTACCCCGGACGGCCGGCCCCAGCATTTT	.	.	TRBV19	TRBJ1-5
CASSSGTGNTEAFF	TGCGCCAGCAGTTCCGGGACAGGGAACACTGAAGCTTTCTTT	.	TRBD1	TRBV5-1	TRBJ1-1
CSASLGVGDTQYF	TGCAGTGCTAGTCTGGGAGTCGGTGATACGCAGTATTTT	once	.	TRBV20-1	TRBJ2-3
CASSLEIDETQYF	TGTGCCAGCAGCTTGGAGATCGACGAGACCCAGTACTTC	.	.	TRBV5-6	TRBJ2-5
CASSFWGGDEQFF	TGTGCCAGCAGCTTCTGGGGGGGCGATGAGCAGTTCTTC	.	.	TRBV5-8	TRBJ2-1
CASSILGGATEAFF	TGTGCCAGTAGTATTCTCGGGGGGGCCACTGAAGCTTTCTTT	once	.	TRBV19	TRBJ1-1
CASRPDGRGGYTF	TGTGCCAGCAGGCCGGACGGGAGGGGTGGCTACACCTTC	.	.	TRBV28	TRBJ1-2
CASSSRTEEIDTQYF	TGTGCCAGCAGCTCAAGGACAGAGGAAATAGATACGCAGTATTTT	once	.	TRBV5-4	TRBJ2-3
CASTPGPGLETQYF	TGTGCCAGCACCCCGGGGCCGGGTCTTGAGACCCAGTACTTC	.	.	TRBV5-6	TRBJ2-5
CASSFGGSETQYF	TGTGCCAGCAGCTTTGGGGGTAGTGAGACCCAGTACTTC	.	.	TRBV7-2	TRBJ2-5